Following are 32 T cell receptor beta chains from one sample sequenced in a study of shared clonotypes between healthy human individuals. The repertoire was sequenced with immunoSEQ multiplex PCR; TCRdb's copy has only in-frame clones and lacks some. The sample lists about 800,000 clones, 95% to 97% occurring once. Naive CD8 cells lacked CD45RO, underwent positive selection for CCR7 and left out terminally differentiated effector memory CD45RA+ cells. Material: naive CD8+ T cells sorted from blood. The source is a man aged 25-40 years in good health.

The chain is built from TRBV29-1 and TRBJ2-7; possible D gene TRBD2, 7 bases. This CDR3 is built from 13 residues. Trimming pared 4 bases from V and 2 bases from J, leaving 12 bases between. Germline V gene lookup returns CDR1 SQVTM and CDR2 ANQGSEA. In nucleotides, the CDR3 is TGCAGCGTTGTAGGGGGGGCGACCTACGAGCAGTACTTC. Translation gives CSVVGGATYEQYF.

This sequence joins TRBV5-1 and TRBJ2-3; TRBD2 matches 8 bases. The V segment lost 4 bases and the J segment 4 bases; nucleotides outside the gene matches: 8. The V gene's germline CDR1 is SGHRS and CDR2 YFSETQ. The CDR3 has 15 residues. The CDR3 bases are TGCGCCAGCAGCGAAAGCGGGAGCTGGTCAGATACGCAGTATTTT. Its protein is CASSESGSWSDTQYF.

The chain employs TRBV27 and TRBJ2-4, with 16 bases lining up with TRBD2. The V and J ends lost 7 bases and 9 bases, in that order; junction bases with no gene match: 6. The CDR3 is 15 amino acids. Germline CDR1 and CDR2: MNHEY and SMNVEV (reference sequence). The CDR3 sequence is CASMGLAGGQGIQYF. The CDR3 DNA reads TGTGCCAGCATGGGACTAGCGGGAGGGCAGGGCATTCAGTACTTC.

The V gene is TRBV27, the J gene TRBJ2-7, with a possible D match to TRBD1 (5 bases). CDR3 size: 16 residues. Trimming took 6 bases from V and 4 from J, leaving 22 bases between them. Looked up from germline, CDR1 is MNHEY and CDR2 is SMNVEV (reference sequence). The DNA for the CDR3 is TGTGCCAGCAGAAGTCGGTGGGGCCTTCGGATTTACGAGCAGTACTTC. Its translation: CASRSRWGLRIYEQYF.

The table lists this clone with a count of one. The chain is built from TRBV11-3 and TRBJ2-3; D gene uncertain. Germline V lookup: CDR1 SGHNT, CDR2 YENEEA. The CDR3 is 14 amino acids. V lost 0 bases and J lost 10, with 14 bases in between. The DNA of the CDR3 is TGTGCCAGCAGCTTAGATCCAGGTAGCCCAGCGCAGTATTTT. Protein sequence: CASSLDPGSPAQYF.

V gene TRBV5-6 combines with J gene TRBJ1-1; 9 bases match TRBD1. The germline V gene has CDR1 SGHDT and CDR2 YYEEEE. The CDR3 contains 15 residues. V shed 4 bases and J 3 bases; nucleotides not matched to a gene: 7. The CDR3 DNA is TGTGCCAGCAGCCTACAGGGGGCGCTTGACACTGAAGCTTTCTTT. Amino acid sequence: CASSLQGALDTEAFF.

The CDR3 region has the DNA TGTGCCTTAGACGGGACAGGGGGAAGCGAGCAGTACTTC. It yields the protein CALDGTGGSEQYF. The chain uses TRBV30 and TRBJ2-7; 11 nucleotides align to TRBD1. Germline V CDR1 and CDR2: GTSNPN, SVGIG (reference sequence). Trimming removed 7 bases from V and 6 bases from J; junction bases left unmatched: 8. This CDR3 contains 13 residues.

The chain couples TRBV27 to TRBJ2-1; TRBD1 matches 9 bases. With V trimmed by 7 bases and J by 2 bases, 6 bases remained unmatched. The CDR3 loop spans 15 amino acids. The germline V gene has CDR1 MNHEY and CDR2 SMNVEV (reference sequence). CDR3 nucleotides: TGTGCCAGCACCGGACAGGGGCGCCCCTACAATGAGCAGTTCTTC. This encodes CASTGQGRPYNEQFF.

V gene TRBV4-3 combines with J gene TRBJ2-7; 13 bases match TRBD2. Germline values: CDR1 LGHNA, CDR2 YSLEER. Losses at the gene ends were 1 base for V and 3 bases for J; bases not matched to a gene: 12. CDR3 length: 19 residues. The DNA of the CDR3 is TGCGCCAGCAGCCAAGTGGTCGGACTAGCGGGAGTTAGTCACTACGAGCAGTACTTC. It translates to CASSQVVGLAGVSHYEQYF.

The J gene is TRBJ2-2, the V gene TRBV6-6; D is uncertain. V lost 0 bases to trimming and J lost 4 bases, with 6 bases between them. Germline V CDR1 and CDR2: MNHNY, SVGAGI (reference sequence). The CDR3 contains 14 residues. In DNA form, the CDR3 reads TGTGCCAGCAGTTACTCGGTGGTCACCGGGGAGCTGTTTTTT. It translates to CASSYSVVTGELFF.

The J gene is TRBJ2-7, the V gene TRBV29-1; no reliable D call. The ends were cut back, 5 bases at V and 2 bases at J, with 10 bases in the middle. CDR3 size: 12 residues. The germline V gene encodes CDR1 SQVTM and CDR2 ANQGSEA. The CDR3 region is CSVQDRAYEQYF. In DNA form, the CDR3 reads TGCAGCGTTCAGGACCGCGCCTACGAGCAGTACTTC.

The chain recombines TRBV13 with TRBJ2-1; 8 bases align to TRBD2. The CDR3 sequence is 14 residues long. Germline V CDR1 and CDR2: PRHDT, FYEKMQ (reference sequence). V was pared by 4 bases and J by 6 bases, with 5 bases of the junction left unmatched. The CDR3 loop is CASSSGLGSNEQFF. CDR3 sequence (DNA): TGTGCCAGCAGCTCGGGACTAGGAAGCAATGAGCAGTTCTTC.

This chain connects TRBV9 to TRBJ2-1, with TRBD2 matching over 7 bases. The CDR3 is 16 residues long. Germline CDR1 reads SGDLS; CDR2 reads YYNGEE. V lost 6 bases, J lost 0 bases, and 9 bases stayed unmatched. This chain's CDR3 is CASTSFGGGSYNEQFF. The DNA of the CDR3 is TGTGCCAGCACTTCCTTTGGCGGGGGCTCCTACAATGAGCAGTTCTTC.

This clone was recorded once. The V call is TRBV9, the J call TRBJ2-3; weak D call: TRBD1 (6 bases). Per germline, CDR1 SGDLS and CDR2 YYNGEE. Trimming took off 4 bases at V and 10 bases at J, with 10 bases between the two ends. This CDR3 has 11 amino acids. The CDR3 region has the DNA TGTGCCAGCAGCCCCGGACAGTCGCAGTATTTT. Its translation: CASSPGQSQYF.

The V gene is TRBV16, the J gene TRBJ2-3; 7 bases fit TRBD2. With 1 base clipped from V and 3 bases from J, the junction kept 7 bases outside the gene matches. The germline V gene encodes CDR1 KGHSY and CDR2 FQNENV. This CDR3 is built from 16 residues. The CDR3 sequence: CASSQLGGSLTDTQYF. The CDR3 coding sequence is TGTGCCAGCAGCCAATTGGGCGGGAGCCTGACAGATACGCAGTATTTT.

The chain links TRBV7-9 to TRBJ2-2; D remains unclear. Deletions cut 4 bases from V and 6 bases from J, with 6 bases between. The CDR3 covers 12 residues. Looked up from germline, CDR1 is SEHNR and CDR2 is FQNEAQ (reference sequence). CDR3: CASSSLSGELFF. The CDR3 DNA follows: TGTGCCAGCAGCTCCCTTTCCGGGGAGCTGTTTTTT.

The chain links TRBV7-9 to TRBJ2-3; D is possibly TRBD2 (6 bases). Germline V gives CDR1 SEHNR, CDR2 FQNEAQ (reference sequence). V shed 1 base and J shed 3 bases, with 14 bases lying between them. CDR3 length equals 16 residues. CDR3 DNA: TGTGCCAGCAGCTTAGTTGGTCTAGCGAGAACAGATACGCAGTATTTT. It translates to CASSLVGLARTDTQYF.

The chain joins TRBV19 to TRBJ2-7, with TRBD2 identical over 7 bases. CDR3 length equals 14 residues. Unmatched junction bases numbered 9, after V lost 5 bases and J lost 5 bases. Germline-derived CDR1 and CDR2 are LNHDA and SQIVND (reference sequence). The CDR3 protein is CASSAGDYYDEQYF. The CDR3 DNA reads TGTGCCAGTAGTGCGGGGGACTATTACGACGAGCAGTACTTC.

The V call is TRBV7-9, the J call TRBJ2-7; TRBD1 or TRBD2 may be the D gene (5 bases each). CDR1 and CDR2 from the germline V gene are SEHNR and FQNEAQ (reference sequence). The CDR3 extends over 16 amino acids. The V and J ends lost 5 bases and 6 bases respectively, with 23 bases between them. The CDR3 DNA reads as TGTGCCAGCAGCCCACCGCCCGGGACGTCCCTTGGCGAGCAGTACTTC. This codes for CASSPPPGTSLGEQYF.

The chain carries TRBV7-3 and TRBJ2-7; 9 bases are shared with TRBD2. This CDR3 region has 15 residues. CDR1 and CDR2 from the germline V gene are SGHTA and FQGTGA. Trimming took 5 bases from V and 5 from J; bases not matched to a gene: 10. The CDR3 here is CASSPLAGERNEQYF. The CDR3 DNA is TGTGCCAGCAGCCCGTTAGCGGGAGAAAGGAACGAGCAGTACTTC.

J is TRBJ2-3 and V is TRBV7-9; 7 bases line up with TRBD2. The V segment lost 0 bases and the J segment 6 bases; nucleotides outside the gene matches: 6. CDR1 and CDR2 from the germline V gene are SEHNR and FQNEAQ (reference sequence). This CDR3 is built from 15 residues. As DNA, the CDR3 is TGTGCCAGCAGCTTAGCGGGAGGGCCATCCGATACGCAGTATTTT. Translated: CASSLAGGPSDTQYF.

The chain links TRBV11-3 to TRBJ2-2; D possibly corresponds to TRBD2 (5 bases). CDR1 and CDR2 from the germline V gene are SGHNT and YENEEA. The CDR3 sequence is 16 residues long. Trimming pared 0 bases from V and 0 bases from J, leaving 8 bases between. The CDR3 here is CASSLEEASNTGELFF. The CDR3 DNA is TGTGCCAGCAGCTTAGAGGAGGCCTCGAACACCGGGGAGCTGTTTTTT. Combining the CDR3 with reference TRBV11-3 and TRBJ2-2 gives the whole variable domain EAGVVQSPRYKIIEKKQPVAFWCNPISGHNTLYWYLQNLGQGPELLIRYENEEAVDDSQLPKDRFSAERLKGVDSTLKIQPAELGDSAVYLCASSLEEASNTGELFFGEGSRLTVL.

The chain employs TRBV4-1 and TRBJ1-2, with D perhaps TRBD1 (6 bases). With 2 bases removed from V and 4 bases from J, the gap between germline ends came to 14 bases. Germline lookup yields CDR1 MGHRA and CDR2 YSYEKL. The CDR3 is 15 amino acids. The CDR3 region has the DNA TGCGCCAGCAGCCAAACAGGGATCCTTTCCTATGGCTACACCTTC. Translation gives CASSQTGILSYGYTF.

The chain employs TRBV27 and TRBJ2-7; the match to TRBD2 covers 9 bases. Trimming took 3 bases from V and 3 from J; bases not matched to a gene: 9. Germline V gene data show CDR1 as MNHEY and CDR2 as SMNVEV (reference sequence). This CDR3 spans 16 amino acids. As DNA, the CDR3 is TGTGCCAGCAGTTTTCGGCGGGAGGGAAGCGTCTACGAGCAGTACTTC. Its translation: CASSFRREGSVYEQYF.

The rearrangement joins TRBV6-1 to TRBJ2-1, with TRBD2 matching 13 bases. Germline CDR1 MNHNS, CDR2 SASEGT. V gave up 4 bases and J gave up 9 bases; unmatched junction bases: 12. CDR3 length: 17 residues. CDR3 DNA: TGTGCCAGCAGTGCCCTAACTAGCGGGAGGGCGTGGGGTGAGCAGTTCTTC. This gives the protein CASSALTSGRAWGEQFF.

CDR3 bases: TGCGCCAGCAGCGGGTTGGCAGCGGGGGACTACGAGCAGTACTTC. This encodes CASSGLAAGDYEQYF. The chain has TRBV5-1 and TRBJ2-7; 8 nucleotides agree with TRBD2. The junction had 9 bases not matched to a gene; V was cut back by 4 bases and J by 3 bases. Germline CDR1 is SGHRS and CDR2 is YFSETQ. This CDR3 has 15 amino acids. Variable domain in full (rest from reference TRBV5-1 and TRBJ2-7): KAGVTQTPRYLIKTRGQQVTLSCSPISGHRSVSWYQQTPGQGLQFLFEYFSETQRNKGNFPGRFSGRQFSNSRSEMNVSTLELGDSALYLCASSGLAAGDYEQYFGPGTRLTVT.

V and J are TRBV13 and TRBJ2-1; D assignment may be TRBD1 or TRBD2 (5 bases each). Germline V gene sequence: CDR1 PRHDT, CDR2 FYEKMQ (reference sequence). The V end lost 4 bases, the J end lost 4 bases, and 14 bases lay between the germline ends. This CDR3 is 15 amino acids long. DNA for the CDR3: TGTGCCAGCAGCTCCCTCAGGGACCAATACAATGAGCAGTTCTTC. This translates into CASSSLRDQYNEQFF.

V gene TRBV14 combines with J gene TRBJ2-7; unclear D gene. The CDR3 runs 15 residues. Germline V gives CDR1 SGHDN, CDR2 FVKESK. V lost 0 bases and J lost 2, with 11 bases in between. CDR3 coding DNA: TGTGCCAGCAGCCAAGATAACAGTCCGACCTACGAGCAGTACTTC. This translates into CASSQDNSPTYEQYF.

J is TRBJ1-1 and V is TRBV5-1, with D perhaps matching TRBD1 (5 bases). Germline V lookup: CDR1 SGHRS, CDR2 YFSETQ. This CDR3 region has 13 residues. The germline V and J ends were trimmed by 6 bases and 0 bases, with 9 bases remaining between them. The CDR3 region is CASTEGMNTEAFF. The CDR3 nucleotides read TGCGCCAGCACCGAGGGGATGAACACTGAAGCTTTCTTT.

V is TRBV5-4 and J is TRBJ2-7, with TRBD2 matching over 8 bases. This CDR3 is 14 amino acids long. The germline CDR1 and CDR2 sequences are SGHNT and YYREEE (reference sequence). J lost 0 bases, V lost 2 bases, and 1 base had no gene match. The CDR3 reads CASSFSGNSYEQYF. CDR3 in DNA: TGTGCCAGCAGCTTTAGCGGGAACTCCTACGAGCAGTACTTC.

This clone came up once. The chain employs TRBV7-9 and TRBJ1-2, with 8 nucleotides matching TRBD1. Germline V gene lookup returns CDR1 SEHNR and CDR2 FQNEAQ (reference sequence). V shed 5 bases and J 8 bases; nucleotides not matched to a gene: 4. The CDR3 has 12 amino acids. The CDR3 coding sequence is TGTGCCAGCAGCACAGGGACAGGCGGCTACACCTTC. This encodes CASSTGTGGYTF. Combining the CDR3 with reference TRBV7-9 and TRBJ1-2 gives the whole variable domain DTGVSQNPRHKITKRGQNVTFRCDPISEHNRLYWYRQTLGQGPEFLTYFQNEAQLEKSRLLSDRFSAERPKGSFSTLEIQRTEQGDSAMYLCASSTGTGGYTFGSGTRLTVV.

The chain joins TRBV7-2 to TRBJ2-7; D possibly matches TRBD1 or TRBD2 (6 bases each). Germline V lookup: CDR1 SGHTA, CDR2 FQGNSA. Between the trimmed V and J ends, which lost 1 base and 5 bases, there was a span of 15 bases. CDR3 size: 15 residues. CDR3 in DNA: TGTGCCAGCAGCTTAGGGCCGGGGGCGTCAAACGAGCAGTACTTC. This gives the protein CASSLGPGASNEQYF.